Listed below are T cell receptor beta chains from one sample, sequenced in a study of CD8 T cells in ankylosing spondylitis. TCRdb recomputed calls from the 5' RACE reads with MiXCR, one row per CDR3 protein. The sample includes about 390,000 distinct CDR3 sequences, 20% to 25% of them seen just once. The sequencing sample was made of blood, either unsorted or a sorted T cell fraction (not recorded which). The receptor set was obtained from a male donor with ankylosing spondylitis. Both conserved end residues are part of each CDR3. A D gene is named only where the DNA matches it firmly. A row's size may be missing; if present it is once, few, many or a size class.

>TRBJ2-3|TRBV10-3|15|few|-
CAISVLGSETDTQYF
TGTGCCATCAGTGTATTGGGATCTGAAACAGATACGCAGTATTTT
>TRBJ2-3|TRBV5-6|16|-|-
CASSYLRGPSTDTQYF
TGTGCCAGCAGCTACCTTCGGGGGCCGAGCACAGATACGCAGTATTTT
>TRBJ2-6|TRBV28|14|few|TRBD1
CATGDSSGANVLTF
TGTGCCACCGGGGACAGCTCTGGGGCCAACGTCCTGACTTTC
>TRBJ2-1|TRBV6-4|16|few|TRBD2
CASSAQLAGVDNEQFF
TGTGCCAGCAGTGCTCAACTAGCGGGAGTTGACAATGAGCAGTTCTTC
>TRBJ1-3|TRBV29-1|13|few|-
CSVSVTSGNTIYF
TGCAGCGTCTCCGTAACCTCTGGAAACACCATATATTTT
>TRBJ2-7|TRBV4-1|15|-|TRBD1
CASSQGQGLFYEQYF
TGCGCCAGCAGCCAAGGACAGGGGCTTTTCTACGAGCAGTACTTC
>TRBJ1-2|TRBV29-1|12|few|-
CSVTVDLYGYTF
TGCAGCGTCACAGTGGACCTCTATGGCTACACCTTC
>TRBJ2-3|TRBV4-1|14|-|-
CASSHMTRADTQYF
TGCGCCAGCAGCCATATGACTCGGGCAGATACGCAGTATTTT
>TRBJ2-7|TRBV12-3/TRBV12-4|14|few|-
CASRAWGLTYEQYF
TGTGCCAGCAGGGCCTGGGGACTCACCTACGAGCAGTACTTC
>TRBJ2-7|TRBV29-1|12|few|-
CSVEEGSYEQYF
TGCAGCGTTGAAGAGGGCAGTTACGAGCAGTACTTC
>TRBJ2-6|TRBV20-1|16|-|-
CSAIRRENSGANVLTF
TGCAGTGCTATTAGGAGAGAAAACTCTGGGGCCAACGTCCTGACTTTC
>TRBJ2-7|TRBV5-8|15|few|-
CASSLGVTSLNEQYF
TGTGCCAGCAGCTTGGGGGTTACTAGCCTCAACGAGCAGTACTTC
>TRBJ2-1|TRBV29-1|15|-|-
CSVEESRDTYNEQFF
TGCAGCGTTGAAGAGTCGCGGGACACTTACAATGAGCAGTTCTTC
>TRBJ2-2|TRBV7-3|14|-|-
CASSLKILAGELFF
TGTGCCAGCAGCTTAAAAATCCTGGCCGGGGAGCTGTTTTTT
>TRBJ2-7|TRBV12-3/TRBV12-4|14|-|-
CASNSPGPSYEQYF
TGTGCCAGCAACTCCCCGGGGCCCTCCTACGAGCAGTACTTC
>TRBJ2-1|TRBV12-5|16|few|-
CASGSTPGTDYNEQFF
TGTGCTAGTGGTTCCACCCCCGGGACTGACTACAATGAGCAGTTCTTC
>TRBJ1-6|TRBV28|17|-|TRBD1
CASSLGGRQGGNSPLHF
TGTGCCAGCAGTTTAGGGGGAAGACAGGGTGGGAATTCACCCCTCCACTTT
>TRBJ2-7|TRBV20-1|15|few|TRBD1
CSASKPGQGSNEQYF
TGCAGTGCTAGCAAGCCGGGACAGGGATCTAACGAGCAGTACTTC
>TRBJ1-6|TRBV3-1|16|-|-
CASSFRRGIRESPLHF
TGTGCCAGCAGCTTCAGGAGGGGCATCAGGGAGTCACCCCTCCACTTT
>TRBJ2-1|TRBV28|18|-|-
CASRSAGARPSSYNEQFF
TGTGCCAGCAGATCGGCAGGCGCGAGGCCTAGCTCCTACAATGAGCAGTTCTTC
>TRBJ2-1|TRBV6-1|14|few|-
CASSPQTSFNEQFF
TGTGCCAGCAGTCCGCAGACTAGTTTCAATGAGCAGTTCTTC
>TRBJ2-2|TRBV12-3/TRBV12-4|15|few|-
CASQEAQGHTGELFF
TGTGCCAGTCAAGAGGCGCAGGGACACACCGGGGAGCTGTTTTTT
>TRBJ2-7|TRBV27|16|-|TRBD2
CASSLSSTSVTYEQYF
TGTGCCAGCAGCCTCTCTTCGACTAGCGTCACCTACGAGCAGTACTTC
>TRBJ1-2|TRBV5-1|14|-|TRBD1
CASSLEEGAEGYTF
TGCGCCAGCAGCTTGGAGGAGGGGGCGGAAGGCTACACCTTC
>TRBJ1-5|TRBV6-5|13|few|-
CASSYRGSQPQHF
TGTGCCAGCAGTTACAGGGGTTCTCAGCCCCAGCATTTT
>TRBJ2-1|TRBV20-1|14|-|-
CSARAGSGADEQFF
TGCAGTGCTCGAGCCGGGTCGGGGGCCGATGAGCAGTTCTTC
>TRBJ1-1|TRBV5-1|13|few|-
CASSHSANTEAFF
TGCGCCAGCAGCCACTCCGCGAACACTGAAGCTTTCTTT
>TRBJ2-1|TRBV3-1|15|few|-
CASSQSSPLYNEQFF
TGTGCCAGCAGCCAATCTAGCCCCCTCTACAATGAGCAGTTCTTC
>TRBJ1-2|TRBV20-1|13|-|TRBD1
CSAHDRVDYGYTF
TGCAGTGCCCATGACAGGGTTGACTATGGCTACACCTTC
>TRBJ2-3|TRBV20-1|16|many|TRBD2
CSARDFSGRAPDTQYF
TGCAGTGCTAGAGATTTCAGCGGGAGGGCCCCAGATACGCAGTATTTT
>TRBJ2-7|TRBV21-1|15|-|-
CASSKVRFHGYEQYF
TGTGCCAGCAGCAAAGTTCGGTTTCACGGATACGAGCAGTACTTC
>TRBJ2-7|TRBV5-1|14|few|TRBD1
CASSPQTGPYEQYF
TGCGCCAGCAGCCCGCAGACAGGGCCCTACGAGCAGTACTTC
>TRBJ1-6|TRBV7-8|14|few|-
CASSLAGPNSPLHF
TGTGCCAGCAGCTTGGCAGGGCCTAATTCACCCCTCCACTTT
>TRBJ1-2|TRBV12-3/TRBV12-4|16|-|-
CASSPMTRTDGYGYTF
TGTGCCAGCAGTCCAATGACCCGGACAGACGGCTATGGCTACACCTTC
>TRBJ2-1|TRBV27|14|once|-
CASSGSSDSTEQFF
TGTGCCAGCAGTGGATCCTCGGACAGCACTGAGCAGTTCTTC
>TRBJ1-1|TRBV2|14|-|-
CASNSRALSTEAFF
TGTGCCAGCAACAGCAGGGCTCTGAGCACTGAAGCTTTCTTT
>TRBJ1-3|TRBV4-2|13|few|-
CASSHTGQNTIYF
TGTGCCAGCAGCCACACCGGCCAAAACACCATATATTTT
>TRBJ1-5|TRBV27|13|few|-
CASSLFRGQPQHF
TGTGCCAGCAGTTTATTCCGGGGTCAGCCCCAGCATTTT
>TRBJ1-2|TRBV28|14|-|TRBD1
CASRQPGTGIGYTF
TGTGCCAGCAGACAACCCGGGACAGGGATTGGCTACACCTTC
>TRBJ2-2|TRBV25-1|16|few|-
CASSVGALRDTGELFF
TGTGCCAGCAGTGTCGGGGCACTCCGGGACACCGGGGAGCTGTTTTTT
>TRBJ2-1|TRBV4-2|17|-|TRBD2
CASSQGAGTRKVGEQFF
TGTGCCAGCAGCCAGGGTGCTGGGACTAGGAAGGTCGGTGAGCAGTTCTTC
>TRBJ2-3|TRBV5-1|15|few|TRBD2
CASSFAGGTTDTQYF
TGCGCCAGCAGCTTCGCGGGAGGCACCACAGATACGCAGTATTTT
>TRBJ2-7|TRBV28|14|few|TRBD2
CASRISGSWYEQYF
TGTGCCAGCAGAATAAGCGGGAGTTGGTACGAGCAGTACTTC
>TRBJ2-1|TRBV29-1|12|many|-
CSVEGYLGEQFF
TGCAGCGTGGAGGGCTACCTCGGTGAGCAGTTCTTC
>TRBJ2-1|TRBV7-2|13|-|-
CASSLVERLEQFF
TGTGCCAGCAGCTTAGTTGAACGGCTTGAGCAGTTCTTC
>TRBJ2-3|TRBV4-1|16|-|TRBD2
CASSQRLAGALETQYF
TGCGCCAGCAGCCAACGACTAGCGGGCGCCCTAGAGACGCAGTATTTT
>TRBJ2-2|TRBV5-1|18|-|TRBD2
CASSLRHVEYSGHGELFF
TGCGCCAGCAGCTTGCGGCACGTCGAATATAGCGGGCACGGGGAGCTGTTTTTT
>TRBJ1-2|TRBV25-1|12|few|-
CASSASIYGYTF
TGTGCCAGCAGTGCTTCGATCTATGGCTACACCTTC
>TRBJ2-5|TRBV7-2|14|few|TRBD1
CASSSDRVGETQYF
TGTGCCAGCAGCTCGGACAGGGTCGGAGAGACCCAGTACTTC
>TRBJ2-7|TRBV5-1|15|-|-
CASSLGPVPPYEQYF
TGCGCCAGCAGCTTGGGGCCAGTCCCTCCCTACGAGCAGTACTTC
>TRBJ2-4|TRBV20-1|13|few|-
CSVFSVAKNIQYF
TGCAGTGTATTTAGCGTTGCCAAAAACATTCAGTACTTC